Listed here are 28 T cell receptor beta chains from one sample, sequenced in a study of early T cells in non-severe SARS-CoV-2 infection. TCRdb ran MiXCR on the 5' RACE reads and lists one entry per CDR3 protein. The sample has approximately 49,000 distinct CDR3 sequences, 12% seen once; the top ten hold more than 9%. The specimen was whole blood. These receptors were taken from an adult who was a healthcare worker with PCR-confirmed SARS-CoV-2 infection or an uninfected control (not recorded which).

The chain couples TRBV5-4 to TRBJ2-7, with 9 nucleotides matching TRBD1. Germline V gene lookup returns CDR1 SGHNT and CDR2 YYREEE (reference sequence). V was clipped by 4 bases and J by 5 bases; unmatched bases: 4. This CDR3 comprises 13 residues. CDR3 nucleotides: TGTGCCAGCAGCCGGGGACAGGGAAACGAGCAGTACTTC. Protein: CASSRGQGNEQYF.

This clonotype was detected ten times or more. The gene calls are TRBV9 and TRBJ2-1; possible D gene TRBD1, 5 bases. The CDR3 totals 13 residues. Germline V gene sequence: CDR1 SGDLS, CDR2 YYNGEE. Trimming shortened V by 3 bases and J by 3 bases, and 7 bases separated the two germline ends. The chain's CDR3 is CASSGQGYNEQFF. Written as DNA, the CDR3 is TGTGCCAGCAGCGGCCAGGGCTACAATGAGCAGTTCTTC.

In this sample, this clonotype turned up many times. This chain uses TRBV7-9 with TRBJ1-1; D unclear. The CDR3 spans 15 residues. CDR1 SEHNR and CDR2 FQNEAQ come from the germline V gene (reference sequence). Trimming took 1 base from V and 0 from J, leaving 9 bases between them. The CDR3 nucleotides read TGTGCCAGCAGCTTAGAAGTAGGCCTGAACACTGAAGCTTTCTTT. This translates into CASSLEVGLNTEAFF.

There are a few counts of this clonotype. The rearrangement uses TRBV11-2 and TRBJ1-1, with D maybe TRBD1 (6 bases). Germline assignment: CDR1 SGHAT and CDR2 FQNNGV. CDR3 size: 14 residues. Deletions cut 5 bases from V and 6 bases from J, with 16 bases between. Here the CDR3 reads CASSITGTISEAFF. CDR3 bases: TGTGCCAGCAGCATAACCGGGACAATCTCTGAAGCTTTCTTT. Drawing the rest from reference TRBV11-2 and TRBJ1-1, the complete variable domain is EAGVAQSPRYKIIEKRQSVAFWCNPISGHATLYWYQQILGQGPKLLIQFQNNGVVDDSQLPKDRFSAERLKGVDSTLKIQPAKLEDSAVYLCASSITGTISEAFFGQGTRLTVV.

The chain links TRBV12-3 or TRBV12-4 to TRBJ1-5, with 10 positions matching TRBD1. The CDR3 is 14 residues long. J lost 9 bases, V lost 2 bases, and 4 bases had no gene match. The CDR3 DNA reads TGTGCCAGCAGTTTATGGGACAGGGGACGGCCCCAGCATTTT. Translating it yields CASSLWDRGRPQHF.

This rearrangement joins TRBV12-3 or TRBV12-4 to TRBJ2-7; D is undetermined. V was clipped by 6 bases and J by 5 bases, with 11 bases between them. There are 12 residues in the CDR3. DNA of the CDR3: TGTGCCAGCAGCCCAATAGTGGACGAGCAGTACTTC. This codes for CASSPIVDEQYF.

In its sample, this clonotype was seen a few times. This chain connects TRBV6-6 to TRBJ2-7; TRBD1 aligns across 8 bases. The germline V gene encodes CDR1 MNHNY and CDR2 SVGAGI (reference sequence). The CDR3 length is 18 residues. The V segment lost 0 bases and the J segment 2 bases; nucleotides outside the gene matches: 12. CDR3: CASSYSKPGQGEAYEQYF. CDR3 nucleotides: TGTGCCAGCAGTTACTCGAAACCCGGACAGGGAGAAGCCTACGAGCAGTACTTC.

This chain uses TRBV9 with TRBJ2-7; 12 bases map to TRBD2. Germline CDR1 SGDLS, CDR2 YYNGEE. J lost 6 bases, V lost 4 bases, and 5 bases had no gene match. This CDR3 has 14 residues. The CDR3, as DNA: TGTGCCAGCAGCACCCTAGCGGGAGGGGGCGAGCAGTACTTC. This encodes CASSTLAGGGEQYF.

In this sample, this clonotype turned up many times. The chain couples TRBV7-2 to TRBJ2-7; TRBD2 matches 13 bases. The CDR3 runs 15 residues. V was pared by 4 bases and J by 7 bases, with 7 bases of the junction left unmatched. CDR1 is SGHTA and CDR2 is FQGNSA in the germline V gene. DNA for the CDR3: TGTGCCAGCAGCTCCGGGACTAGCGGGACCCTGGAGCAGTACTTC. Amino acid sequence: CASSSGTSGTLEQYF.

This clonotype occurred many times. This chain links TRBV29-1 with TRBJ2-1, with D perhaps TRBD2 (5 bases). The germline V and J ends were trimmed by 0 bases and 5 bases, with 14 bases remaining between them. The CDR3 extends over 15 amino acids. Germline CDR1 is SQVTM and CDR2 is ANQGSEA. CDR3 in DNA: TGCAGCGTTGAAGAATGGGCGGGTGCAAACAATGAGCAGTTCTTC. Its protein is CSVEEWAGANNEQFF.

This clonotype came up many times. The genes are TRBV29-1 and TRBJ2-2, with 11 bases identical to TRBD2. V dropped 6 bases and J dropped 2; count of bases not matched to a gene: 5. CDR3 length: 15 amino acids. Germline loops: CDR1 SQVTM, CDR2 ANQGSEA. The DNA for the CDR3 is TGCAGCGTGTTGGGACTAGCGGTAAACACCGGGGAGCTGTTTTTT. It translates to CSVLGLAVNTGELFF.

This clonotype was observed a few times. This rearrangement joins TRBV7-9 to TRBJ2-3; D is perhaps TRBD1 (5 bases). Trimming cost V 5 bases and J 13 bases, with 16 bases left between them. This CDR3 has 12 amino acids. Germline CDR1 and CDR2: SEHNR and FQNEAQ (reference sequence). This chain's CDR3 is CASSHGAAGKYF. In nucleotides, the CDR3 is TGTGCCAGCAGCCATGGCGCGGCAGGGAAGTATTTT.

The chain is built from TRBV9 and TRBJ2-2, with unresolved D. Germline CDR1 is SGDLS and CDR2 is YYNGEE. The CDR3 length is 15 residues. Trimming took 4 bases from V and 0 from J, leaving 10 bases between them. CDR3 amino acids: CASSSGQPNTGELFF. In DNA, the CDR3 is TGTGCCAGCAGCTCCGGTCAGCCGAACACCGGGGAGCTGTTTTTT. Full variable domain (rest looked up from reference TRBV9 and TRBJ2-2): DSGVTQTPKHLITATGQRVTLRCSPRSGDLSVYWYQQSLDQGLQFLIQYYNGEERAKGNILERFSAQQFPDLHSELNLSSLELGDSALYFCASSSGQPNTGELFFGEGSRLTVL.

This clonotype was picked up many times. This sequence joins TRBV28 and TRBJ1-6; TRBD1 might be the D (5 bases). The CDR3 is 13 amino acids. The V and J ends lost 6 bases and 9 bases respectively, with 12 bases between them. Per the germline V gene, CDR1 is MDHEN and CDR2 is SYDVKM. CDR3 in amino acids: CASSPGRGSPLHF. The CDR3 DNA reads as TGTGCCAGCAGCCCGGGTAGGGGTTCACCCCTCCACTTT.

This clonotype has a handful of counts. The CDR3 sequence: CASSWDTEAFF. The DNA for the CDR3 is TGTGCCAGCAGCTGGGACACTGAAGCTTTCTTT. The chain joins TRBV13 to TRBJ1-1; D is undetermined. The germline CDR1 and CDR2 sequences are PRHDT and FYEKMQ (reference sequence). The CDR3 consists of 11 residues. The V end lost 4 bases, the J end lost 3 bases, and 3 bases lay between the germline ends. Based on the CDR3 plus reference TRBV13 and TRBJ1-1, the full variable domain is AAGVIQSPRHLIKEKRETATLKCYPIPRHDTVYWYQQGPGQDPQFLISFYEKMQSDKGSIPDRFSAQQFSDYHSELNMSSLELGDSALYFCASSWDTEAFFGQGTRLTVV.

In its sample, this clonotype was seen a few times. The chain uses TRBV28 and TRBJ2-2, with D possibly matching TRBD2 (6 bases). Germline V gene lookup returns CDR1 MDHEN and CDR2 SYDVKM. The CDR3 is made up of 15 amino acids. V lost 2 bases to trimming and J lost 1 base, with 8 bases between them. This CDR3 is CASSLTGRNTGELFF. The CDR3, as DNA: TGTGCCAGCAGTTTAACCGGGAGGAACACCGGGGAGCTGTTTTTT.

This clonotype appeared a few times. It may be a read error: a sequence one base away is much more abundant. The chain is built from TRBV28 and TRBJ1-2; D is unclear. V lost 2 bases and J 3 bases, leaving 1 base between the germline ends. The CDR3 loop spans 11 amino acids. Germline CDR1 and CDR2: MDHEN and SYDVKM. DNA of the CDR3: TGTGCCAGCAGTTTAGACTATGGCTACACCTTC. Amino acids: CASSLDYGYTF.

This chain uses TRBV11-2 with TRBJ2-3; D could derive from TRBD1 or TRBD2 (5 bases each). The V gene's germline CDR1 is SGHAT and CDR2 FQNNGV. V lost 5 bases to trimming and J lost 2 bases, with 11 bases between them. This CDR3 spans 14 amino acids. This CDR3 is CASSDGTATDTQYF. CDR3 DNA sequence: TGTGCCAGCAGCGACGGGACGGCCACAGATACGCAGTATTTT.

The V and J genes are TRBV4-1 and TRBJ2-1, with D perhaps matching TRBD1 or TRBD2 (5 bases each). V was cut by 1 base and J by 10 bases, with 14 bases left in between. Germline CDR1 MGHRA, CDR2 YSYEKL. The CDR3 spans 14 residues. In DNA form, the CDR3 reads TGCGCCAGCAGCCAAGTGTCGGGGACGGAGGAGCAGTTCTTC. This sequence encodes CASSQVSGTEEQFF.

This rearrangement joins TRBV3-1 to TRBJ2-1; D is possibly TRBD1 or TRBD2 (5 bases each). This CDR3 spans 12 amino acids. Looked up from germline, CDR1 is LGHDT and CDR2 is YNNKEL (reference sequence). The V end was cut by 3 bases, the J end by 8 bases, with 8 bases between. For the CDR3, the DNA is TGTGCCAGCAGCCAGAGGGGCTATGAGCAGTTCTTC. Translating it yields CASSQRGYEQFF.

This chain links TRBV5-1 with TRBJ2-7, with D perhaps TRBD1 (5 bases). Germline V lookup: CDR1 SGHRS, CDR2 YFSETQ. Between the trimmed V and J ends, which lost 0 bases and 0 bases, there was a span of 13 bases. The CDR3 runs 16 residues. CDR3 in DNA: TGCGCCAGCAGCTTGGCGTTGGACAAGAGCTCCTACGAGCAGTACTTC. This translates into CASSLALDKSSYEQYF.

The V call is TRBV12-3 or TRBV12-4, the J call TRBJ2-1, with 10 bases fitting TRBD2. This CDR3 spans 16 amino acids. The J segment lost 10 bases and the V segment lost 3 bases, leaving 12 bases of the junction unmatched. The CDR3 nucleotides read TGTGCCAGCAGTTTGCAGGGGAGCGGGAGGGCAAGGGAGCAGTTCTTC. Translating it yields CASSLQGSGRAREQFF.

The chain carries TRBV4-1 and TRBJ2-7, with TRBD2 as a possible D gene (6 bases). The CDR3 spans 14 residues. Germline assignment: CDR1 MGHRA and CDR2 YSYEKL. Trimming removed 4 bases at V and 2 bases at J, with 12 bases between. CDR3 nucleotides: TGCGCCAGCAGCCCCCGACTAGAGACCTACGAGCAGTACTTC. Residues: CASSPRLETYEQYF.

The rearrangement links TRBV29-1 to TRBJ1-2; D possibly corresponds to TRBD1 (6 bases). Trimming removed 7 bases at V and 6 bases at J, with 12 bases between. The CDR3 contains 11 residues. Germline values: CDR1 SQVTM, CDR2 ANQGSEA. CDR3 nucleotide sequence: TGCAGCGAGTCAGGGGTGAATGGCTACACCTTC. Translation: CSESGVNGYTF.

The chain has TRBV20-1 and TRBJ2-7; the D is unclear. Germline lookup yields CDR1 DFQATT and CDR2 SNEGSKA (reference sequence). V was trimmed by 4 bases and J by 4 bases, leaving 11 bases between them. The length of the CDR3 is 12 residues. The CDR3 nucleotides are TGCAGTGCTACTCCCTCCCATTACGAGCAGTACTTC. It codes for CSATPSHYEQYF.

This clonotype was recorded at least ten times. V is TRBV24-1 and J is TRBJ2-1; D unresolved. V lost 5 bases, J lost 4 bases, and 5 bases lay in between. Germline lookup yields CDR1 KGHDR and CDR2 SFDVKD. The CDR3 contains 12 residues. This CDR3 reads CATSASYNEQFF. The CDR3 DNA sequence: TGTGCCACCAGTGCCTCGTACAATGAGCAGTTCTTC.

At least ten counts were recorded for this clonotype. The genes are TRBV7-2 and TRBJ1-5; TRBD1 aligns across 12 bases. The CDR3 loop spans 16 amino acids. Germline V lookup: CDR1 SGHTA, CDR2 FQGNSA. Unmatched junction bases numbered 4, after V lost 0 bases and J lost 7 bases. The CDR3 bases are TGTGCCAGCAGCTTAGCGGGACAGGGGGCGGCCCAGCCCCAGCATTTT. It codes for CASSLAGQGAAQPQHF.

This clonotype was seen only a few times. The rearrangement links TRBV11-2 to TRBJ2-7; D perhaps matches TRBD2 (6 bases). Germline loops: CDR1 SGHAT, CDR2 FQNNGV. V shed 0 bases and J shed 3 bases, with 15 bases lying between them. CDR3 length: 16 residues. CDR3 loop: CASSLEGTSSSYEQYF. The CDR3 DNA sequence: TGTGCCAGCAGCTTAGAAGGGACTTCTAGCAGCTACGAGCAGTACTTC.